Here is one T cell receptor (beta chain) with its context. Germline V gene sequence: CDR1 SNHLY, CDR2 FYNNEI. V shed 3 bases and J shed 2 bases, with 10 bases lying between them. This CDR3 comprises 14 residues. This entry is derived from a study of blood T cell repertoires in COVID-19. This table comes from immunoSEQ multiplex PCR, and its TCRdb copy is limited to in-frame clones, with some not included. The sample contains roughly 100,000 clones, 70% to 90% of which appear only once. The clonotype comes from a human donor with COVID-19, enrolled during active disease. The donor label of this sample is uncertain. This chain joins TRBV2 and TRBJ1-2; maybe TRBD1 (5 bases). Sequences were obtained from peripheral blood. The CDR3 DNA reads as TGTGCCAGCAGTGATCAGGGCCCAAACTATGGCTACACCTTC. Translated: CASSDQGPNYGYTF.